This T cell receptor beta chain was captured by sequencing in a study of identical twins. Whole-study findings and limits: The authors noted that invariant MAIT and iNKT cells could partly confound zero-insertion analyses. Cord blood beta clonotypes present at high abundance carried fewer insertions; no such pattern appeared in memory repertoires. Where out-of-frame alpha sequences were twin-shared, they showed excess low generation probability.

Germline values: CDR1 SQVTM, CDR2 ANQGSEA. V was pared by 2 bases and J by 5 bases, with 9 bases of the junction left unmatched. CDR3 length: 16 amino acids. Points on this clonotype: As yet, its antigen is unknown.

Template switching, a step in the protocol, added a universal primer site, and cDNA carried unique molecular identifiers. TCRdb redid the calling of the 5' RACE reads with MiXCR, one entry per CDR3 protein. The sample shows around 1.7 million distinct CDR3 sequences, 25% to 35% of them seen only once. This TCR was sampled from a newborn girl in good health. The sample taken for sequencing was cord blood. The V call is TRBV29-1, the J call TRBJ2-2, with 9 bases lining up with TRBD1. The CDR3 DNA sequence: TGCAGCGTTGAACTAACCGGGACAGGGCTAACCGGGGAGCTGTTTTTT. It translates to CSVELTGTGLTGELFF.